This T cell receptor beta chain was captured in a study of blood T cell repertoires in COVID-19. Study context: From T cells, B-cell-depleted T cells, or PBMCs came the material, which was cDNA or gDNA.

Per the study methods: Estimates of nucleated cell counts were drawn from the amplification of reference gene primers. This table comes from immunoSEQ multiplex PCR, and its TCRdb copy is limited to in-frame clones, with some not included. V, J and clone size are those of that table, while D and trimming were read from the DNA. This sample has about 70,000 clones, with about nine tenths found just once. The CDR3 totals 15 residues. CDR1 and CDR2 (germline): SGHDT, YYEEEE. The V and J ends lost 2 bases and 4 bases respectively, with 14 bases between them. This clonotype was obtained from a man in his fifties with active COVID-19. Sequenced sample: peripheral blood. V usage is TRBV5-6 and J usage is TRBJ2-3, with TRBD1 as a possible D gene (6 bases). The CDR3 here is CASSFNGGPADTQYF. CDR3 nucleotides: TGTGCCAGCAGCTTTAATGGGGGCCCGGCAGATACGCAGTATTTT.